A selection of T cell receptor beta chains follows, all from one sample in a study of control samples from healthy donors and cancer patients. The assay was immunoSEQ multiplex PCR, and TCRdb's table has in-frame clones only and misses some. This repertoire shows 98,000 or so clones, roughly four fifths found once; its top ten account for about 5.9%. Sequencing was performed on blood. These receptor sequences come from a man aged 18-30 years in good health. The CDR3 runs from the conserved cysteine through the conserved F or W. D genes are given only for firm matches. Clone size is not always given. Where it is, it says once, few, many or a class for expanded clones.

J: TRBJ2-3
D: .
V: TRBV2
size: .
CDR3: CASSDVGKGTDTQYF
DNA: TGTGCCAGCAGTGACGTGGGGAAAGGGACAGATACGCAGTATTTT

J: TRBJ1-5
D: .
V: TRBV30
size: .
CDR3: CAWSPGLGNQPQHF
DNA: TGTGCCTGGAGCCCGGGATTGGGCAATCAGCCCCAGCATTTT

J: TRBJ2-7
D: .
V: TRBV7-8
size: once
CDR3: CASSLDSSELAEQYF
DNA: TGTGCCAGCAGCTTAGACAGTTCGGAGCTAGCCGAGCAGTACTTC

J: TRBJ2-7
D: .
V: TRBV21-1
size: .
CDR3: CASSERGDRRSYEQYF
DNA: TGTGCCAGCAGCGAAAGGGGGGACAGGCGCTCCTACGAGCAGTACTTC

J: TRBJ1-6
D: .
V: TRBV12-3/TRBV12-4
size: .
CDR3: CASSLGYSPLHF
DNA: TGTGCCAGCAGTTTAGGATATTCACCCCTCCACTTT

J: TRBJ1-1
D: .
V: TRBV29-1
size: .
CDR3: CSVEGGNTEAFF
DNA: TGCAGCGTTGAAGGGGGGAACACTGAAGCTTTCTTT

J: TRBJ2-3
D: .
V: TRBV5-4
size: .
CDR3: CASSSISTDTQYF
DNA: TGTGCCAGCAGCTCGATTAGCACAGATACGCAGTATTTT

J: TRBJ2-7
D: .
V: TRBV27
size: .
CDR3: CASSLLQVPYEQYF
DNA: TGTGCCAGCAGTCTCCTACAGGTACCCTACGAGCAGTACTTC

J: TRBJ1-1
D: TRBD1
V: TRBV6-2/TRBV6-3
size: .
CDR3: CASSSVPGQGGTEAFF
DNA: TGTGCCAGCAGTTCCGTCCCGGGACAGGGTGGGACTGAAGCTTTCTTT

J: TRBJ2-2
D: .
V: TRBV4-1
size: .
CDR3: CASMEPGTGELFF
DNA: TGCGCCAGCATGGAACCGGGCACCGGGGAGCTGTTTTTT

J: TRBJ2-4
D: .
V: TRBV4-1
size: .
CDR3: CASSPTQSIGSKNIQYF
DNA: TGCGCCAGCAGCCCAACGCAAAGTATAGGGAGCAAAAACATTCAGTACTTC

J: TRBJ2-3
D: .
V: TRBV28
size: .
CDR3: CASSPRTTNTDTQYF
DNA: TGTGCCAGCAGTCCCAGGACCACTAACACAGATACGCAGTATTTT

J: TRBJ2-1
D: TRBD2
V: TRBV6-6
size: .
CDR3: CASSYVRGGLNEQFF
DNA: TGTGCCAGCAGTTATGTGCGGGGGGGCTTAAATGAGCAGTTCTTC

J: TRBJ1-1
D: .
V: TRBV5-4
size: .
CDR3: CASRVAGVNTEAFF
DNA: TGTGCCAGCAGGGTGGCGGGGGTGAACACTGAAGCTTTCTTT

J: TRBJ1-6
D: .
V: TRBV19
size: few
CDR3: CASSTGLFNSPLHF
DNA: TGTGCCAGTAGTACGGGACTGTTTAATTCACCCCTCCACTTT

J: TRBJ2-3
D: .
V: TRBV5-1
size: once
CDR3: CASSPYLIPGRTDTQYF
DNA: TGCGCCAGCAGCCCTTATCTGATCCCTGGGAGGACAGATACGCAGTATTTT

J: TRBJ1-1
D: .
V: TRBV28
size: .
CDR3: CASSSAQEFTEAFF
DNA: TGTGCCAGCAGTTCGGCACAGGAGTTCACTGAAGCTTTCTTT

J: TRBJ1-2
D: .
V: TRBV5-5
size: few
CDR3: CASSPGMGTGYGYTF
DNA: TGTGCCAGCAGCCCCGGGATGGGGACGGGGTATGGCTACACCTTC

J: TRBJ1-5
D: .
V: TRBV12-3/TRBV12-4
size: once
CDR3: CASSFGGNQPQHF
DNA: TGTGCCAGCAGTTTTGGAGGGAATCAGCCCCAGCATTTT

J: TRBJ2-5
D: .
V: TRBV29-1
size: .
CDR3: CSVMDSPETQYF
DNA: TGCAGCGTTATGGACAGCCCGGAGACCCAGTACTTC

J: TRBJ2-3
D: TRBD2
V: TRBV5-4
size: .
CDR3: CASSPTSGGAADTQYF
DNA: TGTGCCAGCAGCCCGACTAGCGGGGGGGCCGCAGATACGCAGTATTTT

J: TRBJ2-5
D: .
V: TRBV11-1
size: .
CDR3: CASSLSGTTKTQYF
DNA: TGTGCCAGCAGCTTATCCGGGACAACTAAGACCCAGTACTTC

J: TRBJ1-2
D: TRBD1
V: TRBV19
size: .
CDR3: CASSVMTGGDYTF
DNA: TGTGCCAGTAGTGTCATGACAGGGGGCGATTACACCTTC

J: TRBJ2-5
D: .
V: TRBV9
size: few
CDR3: CASSVATGGQAEETQYF
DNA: TGTGCCAGCAGCGTAGCTACGGGCGGTCAGGCAGAAGAGACCCAGTACTTC

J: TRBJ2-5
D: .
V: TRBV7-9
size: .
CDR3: CASSLGGGGETQYF
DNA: TGTGCCAGCAGCTTAGGAGGGGGTGGAGAGACCCAGTACTTC

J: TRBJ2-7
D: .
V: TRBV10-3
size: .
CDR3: CAISESPLGGAGHEQYF
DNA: TGTGCCATCAGTGAGTCTCCGTTAGGTGGAGCGGGCCACGAGCAGTACTTC

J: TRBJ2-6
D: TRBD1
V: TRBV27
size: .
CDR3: CASRYQGAFSGANVLTF
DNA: TGTGCCAGCAGGTACCAGGGGGCCTTCTCTGGGGCCAACGTCCTGACTTTC

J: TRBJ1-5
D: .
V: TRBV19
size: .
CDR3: CASSRVPGNQPQHF
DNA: TGTGCCAGTAGTAGGGTACCGGGCAATCAGCCCCAGCATTTT

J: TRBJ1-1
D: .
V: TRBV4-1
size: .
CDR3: CASSQGRDRLNSEAFF
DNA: TGCGCCAGCAGCCAAGGGAGAGACAGGCTGAACAGTGAAGCTTTCTTT

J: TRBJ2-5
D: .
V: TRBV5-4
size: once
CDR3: CASSLGQTQETQYF
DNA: TGTGCCAGCAGCTTGGGGCAGACCCAAGAGACCCAGTACTTC

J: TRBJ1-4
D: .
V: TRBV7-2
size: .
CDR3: CASSFTNEKLFF
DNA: TGTGCCAGCAGCTTCACTAATGAAAAACTGTTTTTT

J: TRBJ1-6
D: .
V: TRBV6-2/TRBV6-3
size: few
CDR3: CASSRPRDTLNSPLHF
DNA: TGTGCCAGCAGTCGACCCCGGGACACCCTAAATTCACCCCTCCACTTT

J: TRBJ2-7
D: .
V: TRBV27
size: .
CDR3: CASSLRPYEQYF
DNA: TGTGCCAGCAGTTTGCGTCCCTACGAGCAGTACTTC

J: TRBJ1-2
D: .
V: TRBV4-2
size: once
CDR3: CASSQESGYTF
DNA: TGTGCCAGCAGCCAGGAAAGTGGCTACACCTTC

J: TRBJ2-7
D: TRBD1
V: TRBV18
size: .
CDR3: CASSPVEQGVYEQYF
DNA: TGTGCCAGCTCACCCGTAGAGCAGGGGGTTTACGAGCAGTACTTC

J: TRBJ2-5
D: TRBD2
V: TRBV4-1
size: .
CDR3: CASRAVSGGRQTQYF
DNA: TGCGCCAGCAGGGCTGTTAGCGGGGGGCGGCAAACCCAGTACTTC

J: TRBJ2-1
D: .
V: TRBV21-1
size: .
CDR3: CARPNTGDLYNEQFF
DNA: TGTGCCAGACCGAACACAGGGGATCTCTACAATGAGCAGTTCTTC

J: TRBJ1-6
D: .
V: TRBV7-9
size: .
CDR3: CASSSGLINSPLHF
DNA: TGTGCCAGCAGTTCCGGGTTAATTAATTCACCCCTCCACTTT

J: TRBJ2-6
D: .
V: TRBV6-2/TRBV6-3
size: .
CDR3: CASSLPGPSSGANVLTF
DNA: TGTGCCAGCAGTCTCCCGGGACCGAGCTCTGGGGCCAACGTCCTGACTTTC

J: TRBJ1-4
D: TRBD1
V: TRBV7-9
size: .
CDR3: CASSLAAGQGLGEYEKLFF
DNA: TGTGCCAGCAGCTTAGCAGCGGGACAGGGACTAGGGGAATATGAAAAACTGTTTTTT

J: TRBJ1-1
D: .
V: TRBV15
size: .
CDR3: CATSRGSGSRNTEAFF
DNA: TGTGCCACCAGCAGAGGATCGGGTTCCAGGAACACTGAAGCTTTCTTT

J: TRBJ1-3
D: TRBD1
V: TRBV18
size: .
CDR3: CASSPGQGSGNTIYF
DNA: TGTGCCAGCTCACCGGGACAGGGCTCTGGAAACACCATATATTTT

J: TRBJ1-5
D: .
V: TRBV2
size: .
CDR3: CASSERGAYGNQPQHF
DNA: TGTGCCAGCAGTGAAAGGGGGGCGTATGGCAATCAGCCCCAGCATTTT

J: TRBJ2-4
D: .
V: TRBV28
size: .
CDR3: CASSLYLAAAKNIQYF
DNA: TGTGCCAGCAGTTTATATCTGGCTGCAGCCAAAAACATTCAGTACTTC

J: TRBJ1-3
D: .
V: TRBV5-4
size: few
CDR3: CASSLSMGQGNTIYF
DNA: TGTGCCAGCAGCTTGTCGATGGGGCAAGGAAACACCATATATTTT

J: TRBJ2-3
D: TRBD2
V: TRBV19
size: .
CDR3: CASSIGGLAGDTDTQYF
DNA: TGTGCCAGTAGTATAGGCGGACTAGCGGGGGACACAGATACGCAGTATTTT

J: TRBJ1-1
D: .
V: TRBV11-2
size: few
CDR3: CASSVRGGLSTEAFF
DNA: TGTGCCAGCAGCGTCAGGGGAGGGTTGAGCACTGAAGCTTTCTTT

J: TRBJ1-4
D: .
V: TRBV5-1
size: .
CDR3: CASSVAREFNEKLFF
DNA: TGCGCCAGCAGCGTCGCCAGGGAGTTCAATGAAAAACTGTTTTTT

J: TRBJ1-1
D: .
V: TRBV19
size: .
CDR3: CASSLPSNTEAFF
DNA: TGTGCCAGTAGTCTCCCGTCGAACACTGAAGCTTTCTTT

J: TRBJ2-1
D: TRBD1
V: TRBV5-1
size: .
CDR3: CASSLEGRGSNEQFF
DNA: TGCGCCAGCAGCTTGGAAGGCAGGGGGAGCAATGAGCAGTTCTTC

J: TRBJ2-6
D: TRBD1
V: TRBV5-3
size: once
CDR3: CARSLDRGTGANVLTF
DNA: TGTGCCAGAAGCTTGGACAGGGGAACTGGGGCCAACGTCCTGACTTTC

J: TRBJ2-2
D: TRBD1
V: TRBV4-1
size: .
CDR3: CASSQGGGRYTGELFF
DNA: TGCGCCAGCAGCCAAGGAGGGGGCCGATACACCGGGGAGCTGTTTTTT

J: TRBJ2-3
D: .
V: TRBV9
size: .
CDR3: CASSVGGWGADTQYF
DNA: TGTGCCAGCAGCGTAGGAGGGTGGGGGGCAGATACGCAGTATTTT

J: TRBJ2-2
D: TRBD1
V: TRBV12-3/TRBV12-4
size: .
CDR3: CASQGAVGELFF
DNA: TGTGCCAGCCAGGGGGCTGTCGGGGAGCTGTTTTTT

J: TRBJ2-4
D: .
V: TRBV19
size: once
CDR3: CASSTGIIQYF
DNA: TGTGCCAGTAGTACTGGGATCATTCAGTACTTC